This TCR beta chain was sequenced during a study of T cell repertoires in cytomegalovirus infection. Study context: It was recently identified HLA-C-restricted and well-studied HLA-B-restricted CMV epitopes that the study used. Signatures in public TCR beta sequences pointed to both CMV infection and matching HLA type.

MiXCR, run by TCRdb on the reads, gives a single entry per CDR3 protein. The table shows about a million distinct CDR3 sequences, with around 32% occurring only once. As concerns this clonotype: The antigen is unknown.

The study's findings and limits: Dominant in the ex vivo response were TCR beta clonotypes restricted by HLA-C and specific for CMV. Summed public TCR beta family frequency identified CMV carriers bearing the relevant HLA.

Sequencing used cultured CD8+ T cells from PBMCs, obtained from culture after CMV antigen stimulation. The source is a human donor in good health (CMV status not recorded). Some clones in this sample may be carry-over from other donors' samples.

The CDR3 DNA follows: TGTGCCAGCATGTATCCGGGTGCGGGCACCGGGGAGCTGTTTTTT. It yields the protein CASMYPGAGTGELFF. The V gene is TRBV6-2 or TRBV6-3, the J gene TRBJ2-2, with a possible D match to TRBD2 (5 bases). The CDR3 contains 15 residues. CDR1 and CDR2 from the germline V gene are MNHEY and SVGEGT. Trimming cost V 7 bases and J 4 bases, with 16 bases left between them.